This is a list of T cell receptor beta chains from one sample in a study of cytomegalovirus exposure and HLA in healthy donors. Some clones are missing from TCRdb's copy, which holds only in-frame ones; the method was immunoSEQ multiplex PCR. There are about 110,000 clones in the sample; approximately 86% occur only once, and 1.5% to 2% lies in the top ten. Sample: PBMCs. These receptors all come from a man between 40 and 49 years old in good health and CMV-seronegative. CDR3s include the opening cysteine and the closing phenylalanine or tryptophan. Fields, in order: V gene, D gene, clone size, J gene, CDR3 DNA, CDR3 protein. A D gene is named only where the DNA matches it firmly. Clone size is shown for a subset of rows, as once, few, many or a class of expanded clone.

v_gene: TRBV14
d_gene: NA
abundance: NA
j_gene: TRBJ1-1
CDR3nt: TGTGCCAGCAGCCATAGCGGGAGCCCTGAAGCTTTCTTT
CDR3aa: CASSHSGSPEAFF

v_gene: TRBV2
d_gene: NA
abundance: NA
j_gene: TRBJ1-6
CDR3nt: TGTGCCAGCAGTCAAAGCGGGGATCCGAATTCACCCCTCCACTTT
CDR3aa: CASSQSGDPNSPLHF

v_gene: TRBV4-3
d_gene: NA
abundance: NA
j_gene: TRBJ2-3
CDR3nt: TGCGCCAGCAGTAGTGGGGGGGCGGTCGATACGCAGTATTTT
CDR3aa: CASSSGGAVDTQYF

v_gene: TRBV6-4
d_gene: NA
abundance: once
j_gene: TRBJ1-1
CDR3nt: TGTGCCAGCAGTGACGGTCCTATCAGGGGTCAAGGACCGAACACTGAAGCTTTCTTT
CDR3aa: CASSDGPIRGQGPNTEAFF

v_gene: TRBV5-1
d_gene: NA
abundance: NA
j_gene: TRBJ1-4
CDR3nt: TGCGCCAGCAGCTATGTAGGGACTTCGTCAACTAATGAAAAACTGTTTTTT
CDR3aa: CASSYVGTSSTNEKLFF

v_gene: TRBV6-5
d_gene: TRBD1
abundance: NA
j_gene: TRBJ2-5
CDR3nt: TGTGCCAGCAGTTACTCGGGGACAGCTAACCAAGAGACCCAGTACTTC
CDR3aa: CASSYSGTANQETQYF

v_gene: TRBV4-2
d_gene: TRBD1
abundance: NA
j_gene: TRBJ1-5
CDR3nt: TGTGCCAGCAGCCAAGACCTCCCCACGACAGGGGCGAGTCAGCCCCAGCATTTT
CDR3aa: CASSQDLPTTGASQPQHF

v_gene: TRBV29-1
d_gene: TRBD2
abundance: NA
j_gene: TRBJ2-5
CDR3nt: TGCAGCGTCAACCCGGGAGGGGAGACCCAGTACTTC
CDR3aa: CSVNPGGETQYF

v_gene: TRBV5-1
d_gene: TRBD1
abundance: NA
j_gene: TRBJ1-1
CDR3nt: TGCGCCAGCAGCTTGGGTGGACCAGGGGGACTTCTGAACACTGAAGCTTTCTTT
CDR3aa: CASSLGGPGGLLNTEAFF

v_gene: TRBV30
d_gene: TRBD1
abundance: NA
j_gene: TRBJ2-2
CDR3nt: TGTGCCTGGAGTGTACAGGGGGCTGCCGGGGAGCTGTTTTTT
CDR3aa: CAWSVQGAAGELFF

v_gene: TRBV19
d_gene: NA
abundance: NA
j_gene: TRBJ1-4
CDR3nt: TGTGCCAGTAGTATAGGGGCCGCAACTAATGAAAAACTGTTTTTT
CDR3aa: CASSIGAATNEKLFF

v_gene: TRBV6-1
d_gene: NA
abundance: NA
j_gene: TRBJ1-2
CDR3nt: TGTGCCAGCAGTGATCCAGGGGCTTACGGCTATGGCTACACCTTC
CDR3aa: CASSDPGAYGYGYTF

v_gene: TRBV9
d_gene: NA
abundance: NA
j_gene: TRBJ1-6
CDR3nt: TGTGCCAGCAGCGGACGGACTACTCGCCTCCACTTT
CDR3aa: CASSGRTTRLHF

v_gene: TRBV4-3
d_gene: NA
abundance: NA
j_gene: TRBJ2-1
CDR3nt: TGCGCCAGCAGCCAAATCAACCCGGGGGCCTACAATGAGCAGTTCTTC
CDR3aa: CASSQINPGAYNEQFF

v_gene: TRBV6-5
d_gene: NA
abundance: NA
j_gene: TRBJ2-1
CDR3nt: TGTGCCAGCAGTGTTACACCGAACACCTACAATGAGCAGTTCTTC
CDR3aa: CASSVTPNTYNEQFF

v_gene: TRBV6-5
d_gene: TRBD1
abundance: few
j_gene: TRBJ1-1
CDR3nt: TGTGCCAGCATCCAATTTACAGGGGTTTACACTGAAGCTTTCTTT
CDR3aa: CASIQFTGVYTEAFF

v_gene: TRBV2
d_gene: TRBD2
abundance: NA
j_gene: TRBJ2-7
CDR3nt: TGTGCCAGCAGTGACCGAGCGGGGGGGCGGGACGAGCAGTACTTC
CDR3aa: CASSDRAGGRDEQYF

v_gene: TRBV7-9
d_gene: NA
abundance: NA
j_gene: TRBJ2-2
CDR3nt: TGTGCCAGCAGCTTCCCCGCCGGGGAGCTGTTTTTT
CDR3aa: CASSFPAGELFF

v_gene: TRBV28
d_gene: TRBD1
abundance: NA
j_gene: TRBJ1-4
CDR3nt: TGTGCCAGCACCATGCAGGGGGCTAGAGAAAAACTGTTTTTT
CDR3aa: CASTMQGAREKLFF

v_gene: TRBV9
d_gene: NA
abundance: NA
j_gene: TRBJ1-3
CDR3nt: TGTGCCAGCAGCGTCTACTCTGGAAACACCATATATTTT
CDR3aa: CASSVYSGNTIYF

v_gene: TRBV28
d_gene: TRBD1
abundance: once
j_gene: TRBJ2-3
CDR3nt: TGTGCCAGCACTTCAGGGGGTCCTTATACGCAGTATTTT
CDR3aa: CASTSGGPYTQYF

v_gene: TRBV30
d_gene: NA
abundance: NA
j_gene: TRBJ1-1
CDR3nt: TGTGCCTGGAGTGTCGGAGGGGACACTGAAGCTTTCTTT
CDR3aa: CAWSVGGDTEAFF

v_gene: TRBV18
d_gene: NA
abundance: once
j_gene: TRBJ1-2
CDR3nt: TGTGCCAGCTCAACCACCCGCGATGTGTCGGGTAACTATGGCTACACCTTC
CDR3aa: CASSTTRDVSGNYGYTF

v_gene: TRBV5-1
d_gene: NA
abundance: few
j_gene: TRBJ2-5
CDR3nt: TGCGCCAGCAGCTGGCTTGGACAGTTTCAAGAGACCCAGTACTTC
CDR3aa: CASSWLGQFQETQYF

v_gene: TRBV7-9
d_gene: NA
abundance: few
j_gene: TRBJ1-4
CDR3nt: TGTGCCAGCCACAGAATAGAGTTTGAAAAACTGTTTTTT
CDR3aa: CASHRIEFEKLFF

v_gene: TRBV15
d_gene: NA
abundance: NA
j_gene: TRBJ2-5
CDR3nt: TGTGCCACCAGCAGACCCGGGACACAGCGTGAGACCCAGTACTTC
CDR3aa: CATSRPGTQRETQYF

v_gene: TRBV19
d_gene: NA
abundance: once
j_gene: TRBJ2-3
CDR3nt: TGTGCCACCTCTGCCCGCGGGGGCAGCCGCACAGATACGCAGTATTTT
CDR3aa: CATSARGGSRTDTQYF

v_gene: TRBV4-2
d_gene: NA
abundance: NA
j_gene: TRBJ1-3
CDR3nt: TGTGCCAGCAGCCAATTGTCGGGGGGATCCTTCTCTGGAAACACCATATATTTT
CDR3aa: CASSQLSGGSFSGNTIYF

v_gene: TRBV4-2
d_gene: NA
abundance: NA
j_gene: TRBJ2-7
CDR3nt: TGTGCCAGCAGCCAAGAATGGCAAAAACCACAGCAGTACTTC
CDR3aa: CASSQEWQKPQQYF

v_gene: TRBV6-6
d_gene: TRBD1
abundance: NA
j_gene: TRBJ2-1
CDR3nt: TGTGCCAGCAGTTCCGGGACAGGGATATTGCACAATGAGCAGTTCTTC
CDR3aa: CASSSGTGILHNEQFF

v_gene: TRBV28
d_gene: TRBD1
abundance: medium-sized
j_gene: TRBJ1-4
CDR3nt: TGTGCCAGCAGCAACCTGGGGATTAGGGGGCTGGGTGAAAAACTGTTTTTT
CDR3aa: CASSNLGIRGLGEKLFF

v_gene: TRBV7-9
d_gene: TRBD1
abundance: NA
j_gene: TRBJ1-1
CDR3nt: TGTGCCAGCAGCTCCGGGACAGGGACTAACACTGAAGCTTTCTTT
CDR3aa: CASSSGTGTNTEAFF

v_gene: TRBV2
d_gene: TRBD2
abundance: few
j_gene: TRBJ2-1
CDR3nt: TGTGCCAGCACTCTAGCGGGGGGCTCCTTTAATGAGCAGTTCTTC
CDR3aa: CASTLAGGSFNEQFF

v_gene: TRBV6-1
d_gene: NA
abundance: NA
j_gene: TRBJ2-7
CDR3nt: TGTGCCAGCAGTGAAACCATTGACGTACGGGGCGAGCAGTACTTC
CDR3aa: CASSETIDVRGEQYF

v_gene: TRBV6-4
d_gene: NA
abundance: NA
j_gene: TRBJ2-1
CDR3nt: TGTGCCAGCAGTGACGAGTCAGGGTCCTACAATGAGCAGTTCTTC
CDR3aa: CASSDESGSYNEQFF

v_gene: TRBV7-2
d_gene: TRBD1
abundance: NA
j_gene: TRBJ1-2
CDR3nt: TGTGCCAGCAGCTATTCTCCGGGACAGGAACCGTATGGCTACACCTTC
CDR3aa: CASSYSPGQEPYGYTF

v_gene: TRBV29-1
d_gene: NA
abundance: NA
j_gene: TRBJ2-3
CDR3nt: TGCAGCGCCAGAGGGAGTTCAAAAGACGCAGATACGCAGTATTTT
CDR3aa: CSARGSSKDADTQYF

v_gene: TRBV4-3
d_gene: NA
abundance: NA
j_gene: TRBJ1-1
CDR3nt: TGCGCCAGCAGCCAAGATCTGAGGTCGAACACTGAAGCTTTCTTT
CDR3aa: CASSQDLRSNTEAFF

v_gene: TRBV5-1
d_gene: TRBD1
abundance: NA
j_gene: TRBJ1-2
CDR3nt: TGCGCCAGCAGCGGGGGACAGAACTATGGCTACACCTTC
CDR3aa: CASSGGQNYGYTF

v_gene: TRBV2
d_gene: NA
abundance: once
j_gene: TRBJ1-3
CDR3nt: TGTGCCAGCAGTTCACAGGGCTTATCTGGAAACACCATATATTTT
CDR3aa: CASSSQGLSGNTIYF

v_gene: TRBV5-4
d_gene: NA
abundance: NA
j_gene: TRBJ1-6
CDR3nt: TGTGCCAGCAGCCTTGATAATTCACCCCTCCACTTT
CDR3aa: CASSLDNSPLHF

v_gene: TRBV6-1
d_gene: NA
abundance: NA
j_gene: TRBJ1-4
CDR3nt: TGTGCCAGCAGTGAAGGGCAGGGCCTGGGCAATGAAAAACTGTTTTTT
CDR3aa: CASSEGQGLGNEKLFF

v_gene: TRBV5-1
d_gene: NA
abundance: NA
j_gene: TRBJ1-2
CDR3nt: TGCGCCAGCAGCTTGGGCGGGGAGGGCTATGGCTACACCTTC
CDR3aa: CASSLGGEGYGYTF

v_gene: TRBV27
d_gene: NA
abundance: few
j_gene: TRBJ2-7
CDR3nt: TGTGCCAGCAGTTCCTCTAGGATTGGCGAGCAGTACTTC
CDR3aa: CASSSSRIGEQYF

v_gene: TRBV5-1
d_gene: NA
abundance: NA
j_gene: TRBJ2-1
CDR3nt: TGCGCCAGCAGCCGCCGGGAAGGGAACAATGAGCAGTTCTTC
CDR3aa: CASSRREGNNEQFF

v_gene: TRBV5-8
d_gene: NA
abundance: NA
j_gene: TRBJ1-1
CDR3nt: TGTGCCAGCAGCTTGAGCTACACTGAAGCTTTCTTT
CDR3aa: CASSLSYTEAFF

v_gene: TRBV18
d_gene: NA
abundance: NA
j_gene: TRBJ1-2
CDR3nt: TGTGCCAGCTCCTTCAGGGAGGTTGTCTATGGCTACACCTTC
CDR3aa: CASSFREVVYGYTF

v_gene: TRBV4-2
d_gene: NA
abundance: NA
j_gene: TRBJ1-5
CDR3nt: TGTGCCAGCAGCCAAAGGGGTAGCAATCAGCCCCAGCATTTT
CDR3aa: CASSQRGSNQPQHF